Below, 25 T cell receptor beta chains from the same sample are listed, as sequenced in a study of T cells in Graves' hyperthyroidism and ophthalmopathy. What was amplified from RNA transcripts were TCR beta CDR3 regions. The HTBI set primed first-round TCR CDR3 RT-PCR. TCRdb analysed the multiplex PCR reads with MiXCR anew, one entry per CDR3 protein. Of hundreds of thousands of distinct CDR3 sequences listed, approximately 15% are singletons. Sequencing was performed on blood. These receptor sequences come from a woman in her 30s with Graves' hyperthyroidism that later progressed to Graves' ophthalmopathy.

The sample holds many counts of this clonotype. This chain joins TRBV7-2 and TRBJ1-5; D gene ambiguous. Trimming stripped 4 bases from V and 11 bases from J, with 15 bases between. Germline values: CDR1 SGHTA, CDR2 FQGNSA. The CDR3 has 13 residues. The CDR3 bases are TGTGCCAGCAGCTCGCGTGTATCTTTGGCCCAGCATTTT. This translates into CASSSRVSLAQHF.

This clonotype was observed at least ten times. The V and J genes are TRBV7-9 and TRBJ1-1, with D unclear. Germline-derived CDR1 and CDR2 are SEHNR and FQNEAQ (reference sequence). Deletions cut 6 bases from V and 4 bases from J, with 15 bases between. The CDR3 covers 14 residues. CDR3 sequence: CASSSGVGGTEAFF. In nucleotides, the CDR3 is TGTGCCAGCAGTTCAGGTGTGGGTGGCACTGAAGCTTTCTTT.

This clonotype was detected only a few times. The chain recombines TRBV7-9 with TRBJ2-7; D call uncertain. The V gene's germline CDR1 is SEHNR and CDR2 FQNEAQ (reference sequence). V shed 1 base and J shed 0 bases, with 4 bases lying between them. The CDR3 length is 13 residues. The chain's CDR3 is CASSLDFSYEQYF. The CDR3 DNA reads TGTGCCAGCAGCTTAGATTTCTCCTACGAGCAGTACTTC.

In its sample, this clonotype was seen many times. This chain links TRBV28 with TRBJ2-1; D uncertain. V lost 1 base and J lost 12, with 10 bases in between. The CDR3 consists of 12 residues. Germline CDR1 reads MDHEN; CDR2 reads SYDVKM. DNA for the CDR3: TGTGCCAGCAGTTTATCCAGTCACGGGCAGTTCTTC. Its protein is CASSLSSHGQFF. The variable domain in full, with the rest retrieved from reference TRBV28 and TRBJ2-1, is DVKVTQSSRYLVKRTGEKVFLECVQDMDHENMFWYRQDPGLGLRLIYFSYDVKMKEKGDIPEGYSVSREKKERFSLILESASTNQTSMYLCASSLSSHGQFFGPGTRLTVL.

This clonotype was counted at least ten times. The chain recombines TRBV2 with TRBJ2-1; 10 bases align to TRBD2. The CDR3 runs 15 residues. V lost 4 bases, J lost 4 bases, and 4 bases stayed unmatched. Germline values: CDR1 SNHLY, CDR2 FYNNEI. In DNA, the CDR3 is TGTGCCAGCAGTGCCGGGACTAGCGCGTACAATGAGCAGTTCTTC. Its translation: CASSAGTSAYNEQFF.

This clonotype occurred many times. The rearrangement uses TRBV7-9 and TRBJ2-5; tentatively, D is TRBD1 (5 bases). This CDR3 is built from 12 residues. The germline gives CDR1 SEHNR, CDR2 FQNEAQ (reference sequence). V was trimmed by 4 bases and J by 5 bases, leaving 8 bases between them. CDR3 DNA sequence: TGTGCCAGCAGCTGGGGCGAGGAGACCCAGTACTTC. Protein product: CASSWGEETQYF.

The rearrangement links TRBV9 to TRBJ2-3; D is possibly TRBD1 (5 bases). This CDR3 comprises 14 residues. The germline V and J ends were trimmed by 1 base and 5 bases, with 11 bases remaining between them. Germline-derived CDR1 and CDR2 are SGDLS and YYNGEE. The CDR3 nucleotides are TGTGCCAGCAGCGTATTCGGACACTTAGATACGCAGTATTTT. This gives the protein CASSVFGHLDTQYF.

In its sample, this clonotype was seen a few times. The gene calls are TRBV4-1 and TRBJ2-4, with 9 bases fitting TRBD1. J lost 2 bases, V lost 2 bases, and 7 bases had no gene match. CDR1 MGHRA and CDR2 YSYEKL come from the germline V gene. This CDR3 comprises 17 residues. As DNA, the CDR3 is TGCGCCAGCAGCCAAACCCAGGGACAGGGTTCCAAAAACATTCAGTACTTC. Its translation: CASSQTQGQGSKNIQYF.

This clonotype was recorded many times. The CDR3 is CASSSPGQAPEQYF. In nucleotides, the CDR3 is TGTGCCAGCAGCTCACCGGGACAGGCGCCCGAGCAGTACTTC. This rearrangement joins TRBV7-8 to TRBJ2-7, with TRBD1 identical over 8 bases. CDR3 length equals 14 residues. CDR1 is SGHVS, CDR2 FQNEAQ, per germline. Unmatched junction bases numbered 8, after V lost 4 bases and J lost 6 bases.

The chain has TRBV9 and TRBJ2-5; 7 bases map to TRBD2. CDR3 length: 16 amino acids. V gave up 3 bases and J gave up 1 base; unmatched junction bases: 9. Germline CDR1 and CDR2: SGDLS and YYNGEE. CDR3 nucleotide sequence: TGTGCCAGCAGCGCCACCTGGGGGGGGGGCCAAGAGACCCAGTACTTC. It is translated as CASSATWGGGQETQYF.

The table lists this clonotype with many counts. The chain combines TRBV30 with TRBJ1-5; D may be TRBD1 (6 bases). CDR1 GTSNPN and CDR2 SVGIG come from the germline V gene (reference sequence). The ends were cut back, 5 bases at V and 1 base at J, with 6 bases in the middle. The CDR3 is 12 residues long. CDR3 protein: CAWDRSNQPQHF. The CDR3 DNA sequence: TGTGCCTGGGACAGGAGCAATCAGCCCCAGCATTTT.

This clonotype has more than one count but fewer than ten. The genes are TRBV20-1 and TRBJ1-4, with 7 positions matching TRBD1. V gave up 4 bases and J gave up 4 bases; unmatched junction bases: 9. Germline-derived CDR1 and CDR2 are DFQATT and SNEGSKA (reference sequence). This CDR3 has 15 amino acids. CDR3 sequence: CSANQDRSDNEKLFF. The CDR3 nucleotides read TGCAGTGCTAACCAGGACAGGTCCGATAATGAAAAACTGTTTTTT.

Many counts were recorded for this clonotype. The rearrangement links TRBV28 to TRBJ2-3, with D possibly matching TRBD2 (5 bases). The CDR3 totals 16 residues. Looked up from germline, CDR1 is MDHEN and CDR2 is SYDVKM. Trimming pared 2 bases from V and 6 bases from J, leaving 18 bases between. For the CDR3, the DNA is TGTGCCAGCAGTTTAGAGGGTCCTCTCTCGGCGGATACGCAGTATTTT. It yields the protein CASSLEGPLSADTQYF. Full variable domain (rest looked up from reference TRBV28 and TRBJ2-3): DVKVTQSSRYLVKRTGEKVFLECVQDMDHENMFWYRQDPGLGLRLIYFSYDVKMKEKGDIPEGYSVSREKKERFSLILESASTNQTSMYLCASSLEGPLSADTQYFGPGTRLTVL.

V gene TRBV28 combines with J gene TRBJ1-5; possible D gene TRBD1, 5 bases. Germline CDR1 reads MDHEN; CDR2 reads SYDVKM. Trimming left V 2 bases short and J 5 bases short, with 13 bases between. The CDR3 is 15 residues long. CDR3 protein: CASSLRGAGDQPQHF. Written as DNA, the CDR3 is TGTGCCAGCAGTTTAAGAGGGGCCGGCGATCAGCCCCAGCATTTT.

The chain carries TRBV20-1 and TRBJ1-3, with 7 bases that match TRBD1. V shed 7 bases and J 2 bases; nucleotides not matched to a gene: 5. The germline gives CDR1 DFQATT, CDR2 SNEGSKA (reference sequence). The CDR3 runs 13 residues. The CDR3 loop is CSVRGLAGNTIYF. The DNA of the CDR3 is TGCAGTGTGAGGGGGCTGGCTGGAAACACCATATATTTT.

This chain connects TRBV5-1 to TRBJ2-7; D possibly corresponds to TRBD2 (6 bases). Trimming stripped 7 bases from V and 0 bases from J, with 17 bases between. The CDR3 runs 15 residues. In germline, CDR1 is SGHRS, CDR2 YFSETQ. As DNA, the CDR3 is TGCGCCAGCGGGCTTGTTGCGGGGACCTCCTACGAGCAGTACTTC. Amino acid sequence: CASGLVAGTSYEQYF.

This clonotype appeared many times. The gene calls are TRBV9 and TRBJ1-1; perhaps TRBD1 as D (5 bases). V dropped 2 bases and J dropped 1 base, with 12 bases sitting between them. Germline V gene lookup returns CDR1 SGDLS and CDR2 YYNGEE. The CDR3 extends over 15 amino acids. The CDR3 bases are TGTGCCAGCAGCGTCCGGGGGGATGCGAACACTGAAGCTTTCTTT. This codes for CASSVRGDANTEAFF.

This clonotype was detected many times. The V and J genes are TRBV2 and TRBJ1-2; possible D gene TRBD1, 6 bases. The germline gives CDR1 SNHLY, CDR2 FYNNEI. This CDR3 is built from 14 residues. The V and J ends lost 4 bases and 8 bases respectively, with 17 bases between them. CDR3 nucleotide sequence: TGTGCCAGCAGTGCGATGGCGGGGGGCGGGGGCTACACCTTC. Its protein is CASSAMAGGGGYTF.

In this sample, this clonotype turned up a few times. The chain combines TRBV4-2 with TRBJ2-3, with D maybe TRBD2 (5 bases). Trimming removed 4 bases from V and 4 bases from J, with 12 bases in between. Per germline, CDR1 LGHNA and CDR2 YNFKEQ. This CDR3 has 14 amino acids. The CDR3 sequence is CASSLGEEADTQYF. DNA for the CDR3: TGTGCCAGCAGCCTGGGCGAGGAGGCAGATACGCAGTATTTT.

The table lists this clonotype with many counts. The V call is TRBV28, the J call TRBJ2-7; D possibly uses TRBD1 or TRBD2 (5 bases each). The CDR3 is 14 residues long. The germline gives CDR1 MDHEN, CDR2 SYDVKM. V lost 3 bases to trimming and J lost 3 bases, with 12 bases between them. The DNA of the CDR3 is TGTGCCAGCAGTTTGCGGAGAGGGGACTACGAGCAGTACTTC. Translated: CASSLRRGDYEQYF.

V gene TRBV4-1 combines with J gene TRBJ2-3; D unresolved. V was clipped by 1 base and J by 4 bases, with 9 bases between them. The CDR3 contains 14 residues. The germline CDR1 and CDR2 sequences are MGHRA and YSYEKL. Here the CDR3 DNA reads TGCGCCAGCAGCCAAGGGCTGGCCTCAGATACGCAGTATTTT. As protein: CASSQGLASDTQYF.

In this sample, this clonotype turned up a few times. The DNA of the CDR3 is TGCAGTGCTTTCGGCGCAGGAAAAGTCGGGGAGCTGTTTTTT. This gives the protein CSAFGAGKVGELFF. V is TRBV20-1 and J is TRBJ2-2; the D is unclear. In germline, CDR1 is DFQATT, CDR2 SNEGSKA (reference sequence). The CDR3 is 14 amino acids. V lost 5 bases, J lost 7 bases, and 17 bases lay in between.

Remarks on this clonotype: A read error is possible here, since a much larger clone lies one base away. The CDR3 ends on some other residue instead of the conserved phenylalanine or tryptophan, so this is likely a read error. The CDR3 protein is CSANTPRTGGNGGYTL. CDR3 coding DNA: TGCAGTGCTAATACTCCCCGGACAGGGGGAAATGGTGGCTACACCCTC. The chain couples TRBV20-1 to TRBJ1-2, with 10 nucleotides matching TRBD1. The CDR3 has 16 amino acids. Trimming took 4 bases from V and 7 from J; bases not matched to a gene: 15. CDR1 is DFQATT, CDR2 SNEGSKA, per germline (reference sequence).

This clonotype was seen at least ten times. This chain joins TRBV20-1 and TRBJ2-2; 7 bases line up with TRBD1. Germline CDR1 reads DFQATT; CDR2 reads SNEGSKA (reference sequence). The CDR3 has 13 residues. The junction had 6 bases not matched to a gene; V was cut back by 2 bases and J by 9 bases. The CDR3: CSARTTGDWELFF. CDR3 in DNA: TGCAGTGCTAGAACAACAGGGGATTGGGAGCTGTTTTTT.

CDR3 DNA: TGTGCCAGCAGTCCGTGGAGGGACAGGGGGTACGAGCAGTACTTC. Its protein product is CASSPWRDRGYEQYF. The genes are TRBV12-3 or TRBV12-4 and TRBJ2-7; 11 positions agree with TRBD1. V lost 5 bases to trimming and J lost 4 bases; unmatched junction nucleotides: 7. The CDR3 spans 15 residues.